This TCR beta chain stems from a study of shared clonotypes between healthy human individuals. Broader study findings: In a few donors, about 5% of naive CD4 clonotypes appeared in common.

In the original analysis: Without quality scores, immunoSEQ junctional reads could not be filtered like full-length reads. Clones were read by immunoSEQ multiplex PCR, and TCRdb kept only the in-frame ones, dropping some. D and trimming come from the DNA, and the V and J calls and clone size come from that table. The sample consists of 650,000 to 750,000 clones, about two thirds of them appearing once. As for this clone: Antigen: not known.

Every donor, a Caucasian adult, lived in Nashville, Tennessee. V lost 5 bases, J lost 1 base, and 11 bases lay in between. Germline loops: CDR1 KGHSH, CDR2 LQKENI. This CDR3 is built from 14 residues. Source material: memory CD4+ T cells sorted from blood. Subset here: CD45RA-negative fraction. The J gene is TRBJ1-1, the V gene TRBV18; D call uncertain. This TCR came from a woman in her 30s in good health. Here the CDR3 reads CASSTGLQNTEAFF. The CDR3 nucleotides read TGTGCCAGCTCAACGGGCCTACAGAACACTGAAGCTTTCTTT.